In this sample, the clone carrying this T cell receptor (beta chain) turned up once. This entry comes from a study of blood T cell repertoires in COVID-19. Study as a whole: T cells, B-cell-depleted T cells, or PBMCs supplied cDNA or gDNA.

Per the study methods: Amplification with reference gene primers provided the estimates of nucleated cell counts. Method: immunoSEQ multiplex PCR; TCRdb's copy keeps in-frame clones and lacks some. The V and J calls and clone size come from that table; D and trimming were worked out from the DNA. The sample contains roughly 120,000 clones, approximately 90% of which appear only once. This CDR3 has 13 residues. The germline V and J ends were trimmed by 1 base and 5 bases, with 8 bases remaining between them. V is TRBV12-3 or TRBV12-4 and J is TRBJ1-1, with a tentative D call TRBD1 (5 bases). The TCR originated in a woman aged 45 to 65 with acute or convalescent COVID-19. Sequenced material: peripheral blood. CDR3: CASSLGGLTEAFF. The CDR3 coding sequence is TGTGCCAGCAGTTTAGGGGGCTTGACTGAAGCTTTCTTT.